The rows below give T cell receptor beta chains drawn from one sample of a study of STAT5B mutations in CD4+ large granular lymphocyte leukemia. TCRdb keeps only in-frame clones here, not all; method: immunoSEQ multiplex PCR. The sample lists roughly 32,000 clones; roughly three quarters were seen once. The sequencing input was CD4+ T cells from blood buffy coats. The receptors were gathered from a human donor in good health. Both conserved end residues are part of each CDR3. D genes are given only for firm matches. Rows give clone size only sometimes, using once, few, many, or a class for an expanded clone.

CDR3nt	CDR3aa	j_gene	d_gene	abundance	v_gene
TGCGCCAGCAGGGAATACAGGTCGAACACTGAAGCTTTCTTT	CASREYRSNTEAFF	TRBJ1-1	NA	NA	TRBV5-1
TGTGCCAGCACTTCGGGACAGAGCTCCTATAATTCACCCCTCCACTTT	CASTSGQSSYNSPLHF	TRBJ1-6	TRBD1	NA	TRBV28
TGTGCCAGGGACCAATGGGGTGGGGGGAACACTGAAGCTTTCTTT	CARDQWGGGNTEAFF	TRBJ1-1	NA	NA	TRBV7-9
TGTGCCAGCAGCCCCCCCCGGGACGGGCGATATGAGCAGTTCTTC	CASSPPRDGRYEQFF	TRBJ2-1	NA	NA	TRBV7-8
TGTGCCAGCAGCCCCCCTGGGGGCCAAGAGACCCAGTACTTC	CASSPPGGQETQYF	TRBJ2-5	NA	once	TRBV6-6
TGTGCCAGCGGACGGAGCTACGAGCAGTACTTC	CASGRSYEQYF	TRBJ2-7	NA	NA	TRBV6-5
TGTGCCAGCAGCCCATTAGGGGGAATTGACTATGGCTACACCTTC	CASSPLGGIDYGYTF	TRBJ1-2	NA	NA	TRBV14
TGTGCCAGCAGTGTATTGGGTTACGAGCAGTACTTC	CASSVLGYEQYF	TRBJ2-7	NA	NA	TRBV6-1
TGTGCCAGCAGCTTACAGGGGTATGGTTCCTATAATTCACCCCTCCACTTT	CASSLQGYGSYNSPLHF	TRBJ1-6	NA	once	TRBV7-2
TGTGCCTCAAAACTTAGGGGATTAGGGACAGATACGCAGTATTTT	CASKLRGLGTDTQYF	TRBJ2-3	NA	NA	TRBV19
TGTGCCAGCAGTTTTGCTGGGGCAGATACGCAGTATTTT	CASSFAGADTQYF	TRBJ2-3	NA	NA	TRBV27
TGTGCCAGCACCAGGGATAGCAATCAGCCCCAGCATTTT	CASTRDSNQPQHF	TRBJ1-5	NA	NA	TRBV2
TGTGCCAGCAGCCAAGGGTTCCAGAGAAGCTCCTACGAGCAGTACTTC	CASSQGFQRSSYEQYF	TRBJ2-7	NA	few	TRBV11-3
TGTGCCAGCAGCTTAGTACAGGGCCAAAATAATTCACCCCTCCACTTT	CASSLVQGQNNSPLHF	TRBJ1-6	NA	few	TRBV7-8
TGCGCCAGCAGCTTGGAGGGTAGCGGGGAGTTCTTC	CASSLEGSGEFF	TRBJ2-1	TRBD2	NA	TRBV5-1
TGTGCCAGCAGCTTAACGGGGGGGGGCGGCTCCTACAATGAGCAGTTCTTC	CASSLTGGGGSYNEQFF	TRBJ2-1	NA	NA	TRBV7-3
TGTGCCAGCAGGGGAGATAATGAAAAACTGTTTTTT	CASRGDNEKLFF	TRBJ1-4	NA	NA	TRBV2
TGTGCCAGCTCACAAACGGGGTCCACAGATACGCAGTATTTT	CASSQTGSTDTQYF	TRBJ2-3	NA	NA	TRBV18
TGTGCCAGTACGGTCGAATCGACTGAAGCTTTCTTT	CASTVESTEAFF	TRBJ1-1	NA	NA	TRBV2
TGTGCCAGCAGCCCCGGGACTAGCAGTCTAAATGAGCAGTTCTTC	CASSPGTSSLNEQFF	TRBJ2-1	TRBD2	NA	TRBV7-2
TGCGCCAGCAGCGGGGGGTCGAAAGGGGGAGCCTACGAGCAGTACTTC	CASSGGSKGGAYEQYF	TRBJ2-7	NA	NA	TRBV5-1
TGTGCCAGCATCAGAGCGGGAGGTGGCACAGATACGCAGTATTTT	CASIRAGGGTDTQYF	TRBJ2-3	TRBD2	NA	TRBV6-1
TGTGCCAGCAGTCAAGGACCCCCCAATCAGCCCCAGCATTTT	CASSQGPPNQPQHF	TRBJ1-5	NA	NA	TRBV27
TGTGCCAGCAGCCAAGAGGGGACAGGGGTTGGCTATGGCTACACCTTC	CASSQEGTGVGYGYTF	TRBJ1-2	TRBD1	NA	TRBV4-2
TGTGCCAGCAGTTACTCGAGAGACATAGGAAACACCATATATTTT	CASSYSRDIGNTIYF	TRBJ1-3	NA	NA	TRBV6-5
TGTGCCAGCACCGTGGGGACTAGCGGGAGGGGCACAGATACGCAGTATTTT	CASTVGTSGRGTDTQYF	TRBJ2-3	TRBD2	NA	TRBV11-2
TGTGCCTGGAGTGTGCACGAAGGGCAGCCCCAGCATTTT	CAWSVHEGQPQHF	TRBJ1-5	NA	NA	TRBV30
TGTGCCAGTAGTGATTTGGTCCGGAGCTATGGCTACACCTTC	CASSDLVRSYGYTF	TRBJ1-2	NA	NA	TRBV19
TGTGCCTGGAGAGATGGACCGGGTGGAAATTCACCCCTCCACTTT	CAWRDGPGGNSPLHF	TRBJ1-6	NA	NA	TRBV30
TGTGCCAGCAGTGGGTCAGAGGCTAGCGGGAGAGGGACCGAACACTTC	CASSGSEASGRGTEHF	TRBJ2-7	TRBD2	few	TRBV27
TGTGCCAGCACCAAAAGACAGGGTAACACCGGGGAGCTGTTTTTT	CASTKRQGNTGELFF	TRBJ2-2	TRBD1	NA	TRBV14
TGTGCCAGCAGCCAAGAAATTAGCGAGACCTACGAGCAGTACTTC	CASSQEISETYEQYF	TRBJ2-7	NA	NA	TRBV4-2
TGTGCCAGCAAGAGCCGAGATACGCAGTATTTT	CASKSRDTQYF	TRBJ2-3	NA	NA	TRBV2
TGTGCCAGCAGTCAAGAGACCCAGTACTTC	CASSQETQYF	TRBJ2-5	NA	NA	TRBV28
TGCGCCAGCAGCTTGGCGCCGGGGAAAGAGACCCAGTACTTC	CASSLAPGKETQYF	TRBJ2-5	NA	NA	TRBV5-1
TGCGCCACTACACTACAGGGGATCGGACTAGCGGCCGGGGAGACCCAGTACTTC	CATTLQGIGLAAGETQYF	TRBJ2-5	TRBD2	NA	TRBV5-1
TGCAGTGCTAGTTCAGATACGCAGTATTTT	CSASSDTQYF	TRBJ2-3	NA	NA	TRBV20-1